These 15 T cell receptor beta chains were sequenced from one sample in a study of beta chain features in type 1 diabetes. Every bit of the isolated RNA underwent reverse transcription, so sequencing read expressed TCRB transcripts. Measured with immunoSEQ multiplex PCR; TCRdb has only the in-frame clones, and not every one. In the table there are around 70,000 clones, about 50% of which are singletons. Overall study results and limits: Type 1 diabetes patients had TCRB CDR3s that were shorter (moderately but significantly so) in all four CD4+ subsets.

Their recognized antigens are unknown. Sequencing was carried out using central memory CD4+ T cells from blood. The source is a man younger than 45 with type 1 diabetes.

This clone was detected a few times. The rearrangement joins TRBV10-3 to TRBJ1-2, with D tentatively TRBD1 (6 bases). Per the germline V gene, CDR1 is ENHRY and CDR2 is SYGVKD. The V end lost 8 bases, the J end lost 7 bases, and 11 bases lay between the germline ends. CDR3 size: 11 residues. The CDR3 coding sequence is TGTGCCATCCTCGGACAGAGTGGCTACACCTTC. Translation: CAILGQSGYTF.

This clone turned up a few times. The gene calls are TRBV5-4 and TRBJ2-4, with unresolved D. There are 16 residues in the CDR3. V lost 4 bases, J lost 7 bases, and 21 bases lay in between. The germline gives CDR1 SGHNT, CDR2 YYREEE (reference sequence). As DNA, the CDR3 is TGTGCCAGCAGCCCAAACCAGGCCTTGGGTGGGAACATTCAGTACTTC. It codes for CASSPNQALGGNIQYF.

The V call is TRBV7-2, the J call TRBJ2-7; D unclear. There are 14 residues in the CDR3. Trimming shortened V by 4 bases and J by 6 bases, and 16 bases separated the two germline ends. Germline V gene lookup returns CDR1 SGHTA and CDR2 FQGNSA. CDR3 loop: CASSSTMSVGEQYF. The CDR3 coding sequence is TGTGCCAGCAGCTCCACTATGTCCGTAGGCGAGCAGTACTTC.

The rearrangement joins TRBV19 to TRBJ2-3; unclear D gene. There are 14 residues in the CDR3. The V end lost 3 bases, the J end lost 3 bases, and 10 bases lay between the germline ends. CDR1 and CDR2 (germline): LNHDA, SQIVND (reference sequence). CDR3 residues: CASSIAARTDTQYF. The CDR3 DNA follows: TGTGCCAGTAGTATCGCGGCGCGGACAGATACGCAGTATTTT.

The CDR3 DNA reads as TGCGCCAGCAGTGATCTCGGGACTAGCGGGAAAGAGACCCAGTACTTC. Amino acid sequence: CASSDLGTSGKETQYF. The chain employs TRBV10-1 and TRBJ2-5, with 13 positions matching TRBD2. The trim removed 3 bases at V and 3 bases at J, leaving 4 bases unmatched. The CDR3 spans 16 residues. Germline V gene sequence: CDR1 WNHNN, CDR2 SYGVQD (reference sequence).

This clone showed up just a few times. V usage is TRBV9 and J usage is TRBJ2-3, with 8 bases that match TRBD2. V lost 6 bases and J lost 2; bases outside the gene matches: 5. Germline CDR1 SGDLS, CDR2 YYNGEE. This CDR3 contains 14 residues. In nucleotides, the CDR3 is TGTGCCAGCAAGGGTAGCGGGAACACAGATACGCAGTATTTT. Residues: CASKGSGNTDTQYF.

The chain has TRBV27 and TRBJ2-7, with 9 bases identical to TRBD2. J lost 0 bases, V lost 5 bases, and 5 bases had no gene match. CDR3 length equals 15 residues. CDR1 and CDR2 (germline): MNHEY, SMNVEV (reference sequence). The CDR3: CASSPLAGDSYEQYF. In DNA, the CDR3 is TGTGCCAGCAGTCCCTTAGCGGGGGACTCCTACGAGCAGTACTTC.

This clone was seen a handful of times. The chain recombines TRBV7-9 with TRBJ2-3, with 7 bases matching TRBD2. There are 15 residues in the CDR3. Per the germline V gene, CDR1 is SEHNR and CDR2 is FQNEAQ (reference sequence). V lost 3 bases to trimming and J lost 6 bases; unmatched junction nucleotides: 9. The CDR3 sequence: CASSLTGVSGDTQYF. The DNA for the CDR3 is TGTGCCAGCAGCTTGACGGGAGTTAGCGGGGATACGCAGTATTTT.

This clone has a handful of counts. In DNA, the CDR3 is TGTGCCAGCAACAACCGCGGGGGGGTCTACACTGAAGCTTTCTTT. Translation: CASNNRGGVYTEAFF. The chain joins TRBV6-5 to TRBJ1-1; D perhaps matches TRBD1 (5 bases). The germline CDR1 and CDR2 sequences are MNHEY and SVGAGI. V was trimmed by 7 bases and J by 3 bases, leaving 18 bases between them. CDR3 size: 15 residues.

This clone was seen a handful of times. The DNA of the CDR3 is TGTGCCAGCAGTGATCTGACTAGCGACCTCCTCAATGAGCAGTTCTTC. It translates to CASSDLTSDLLNEQFF. V gene TRBV2 combines with J gene TRBJ2-1, with 8 bases fitting TRBD2. The germline gives CDR1 SNHLY, CDR2 FYNNEI. The ends lost 3 bases at V and 6 bases at J; junction bases unmatched: 10. This CDR3 has 16 amino acids.

This CDR3 reads CASRRHTSGRAGEQFF. The DNA for the CDR3 is TGTGCCAGCAGGAGACATACTAGCGGGAGGGCGGGTGAGCAGTTCTTC. J is TRBJ2-1 and V is TRBV2, with 13 bases lining up with TRBD2. Germline CDR1 is SNHLY and CDR2 is FYNNEI. The CDR3 is made up of 16 amino acids. Germline trimming cut 6 bases from V and 9 bases from J; bases unmatched to any gene: 11.

This clone came up a few times. The CDR3 DNA sequence: TGCGCCAGCAGGTTTGGATCGGGGTACTCCTACAATGAGCAGTTCTTC. Translated, it gives CASRFGSGYSYNEQFF. V usage is TRBV5-1 and J usage is TRBJ2-1, with D possibly being TRBD2 (5 bases). The V gene lost 5 bases and the J gene lost 0 bases, with 15 bases spanning the gap. The CDR3 contains 16 residues. The germline CDR1 and CDR2 sequences are SGHRS and YFSETQ.

V gene TRBV2 combines with J gene TRBJ2-7; 9 bases are a match to TRBD1. The CDR3 runs 15 residues. Germline CDR1 and CDR2: SNHLY and FYNNEI. The trim removed 6 bases at V and 2 bases at J, leaving 8 bases unmatched. The CDR3 spells CASSPPGQGTYEQYF. The CDR3, as DNA: TGTGCCAGCAGCCCCCCGGGACAGGGCACCTACGAGCAGTACTTC.

The chain recombines TRBV7-2 with TRBJ1-4, with 8 bases fitting TRBD1. From germline, CDR1 is SGHTA and CDR2 FQGNSA. V was clipped by 4 bases and J by 8 bases; unmatched bases: 6. CDR3 length: 14 residues. This chain's CDR3 is CASSSWTGNEKLFF. The CDR3 DNA follows: TGTGCCAGCAGCTCTTGGACAGGGAACGAAAAACTGTTTTTT.

This clone was observed a few times. The CDR3 loop is CASTRVTEAGELFF. The CDR3 bases are TGTGCCAGCACCCGGGTCACCGAGGCCGGGGAGCTGTTTTTT. The chain recombines TRBV18 with TRBJ2-2, with no clear D. Germline loops: CDR1 KGHSH, CDR2 LQKENI. This CDR3 spans 14 amino acids. V was pared by 8 bases and J by 6 bases, with 16 bases between.